The T cell receptor (beta chain) described here comes from a study of OX40 agonist ivuxolimab in advanced cancers. Only in-frame clones appear in the TCRdb table, and some are missing; sequencing was by immunoSEQ multiplex PCR. This table holds 49,000 or so clones, roughly 89% found once. This TCR derives from an adult with an advanced solid tumor such as melanoma, head and neck, liver or kidney cancer. Specimen: CD4+ or CD8+ T cells sorted from blood, collected in a trial of the OX40 agonist ivuxolimab.

This chain's CDR3 is CASSLRTGHTGELFF. DNA for the CDR3: TGTGCCAGCAGCCTAAGGACAGGACACACCGGGGAGCTGTTTTTT. This chain links TRBV2 with TRBJ2-2; the match to TRBD1 covers 7 bases. The CDR3 runs to 15 residues. Per germline, CDR1 SNHLY and CDR2 FYNNEI. V lost 6 bases to trimming and J lost 3 bases; unmatched junction nucleotides: 7.